The entry below describes one TCR beta chain. Its antigen is not known. This entry belongs to a study of cytomegalovirus exposure and HLA in healthy donors. In the study overall: Approximately 81% of 350 to 400 genotyped donors fell in the Caucasian-associated ancestry cluster.

In the PCR, 60 Vbeta and 13 Jbeta primers were used. The method was immunoSEQ multiplex PCR; TCRdb's version includes in-frame clones alone and lacks a portion of them. This table holds about 160,000 clones, roughly 77% found once. Overall study findings and caveats: Follow-up analysis seemed to connect common viral pathogens with several of the most significant clusters identified. According to the study, 180 or so TCR beta chains were cytomegalovirus-associated. HLA alleles showed associations with about 17,000 TCR beta sequences in a later analysis, at a 0.05 false discovery rate.

The TCR originated in a man aged 25 to 40 in good health and CMV-seropositive. The sample comprised PBMCs.

Here the CDR3 DNA reads TGTGCCAGCAGTTACGGGACTCTCATTGGCGAGCAGTACTTC. This codes for CASSYGTLIGEQYF. V is TRBV6-5 and J is TRBJ2-7; D is perhaps TRBD2 (6 bases). The germline CDR1 and CDR2 sequences are MNHEY and SVGAGI. CDR3 length: 14 amino acids. Trimming left V 2 bases short and J 6 bases short, with 14 bases between.